A single sample gave rise to the 21 T cell receptor beta chains below, sequenced in a study of cytomegalovirus exposure and HLA in healthy donors. The PCR contained 60 Vbeta and 13 Jbeta primers. Here immunoSEQ multiplex PCR was the method, and the copy in TCRdb shows in-frame clones only, minus some. Of about 190,000 clones in the sample, over 65% were seen once. Sequenced sample: PBMCs. The receptors come from a woman in her forties or fifties in good health and CMV-seropositive.

This clone has just a few counts. This sequence joins TRBV7-8 and TRBJ2-7; a possible D gene is TRBD2 (7 bases). Germline assignment: CDR1 SGHVS and CDR2 FQNEAQ. This CDR3 has 13 residues. Between the trimmed V and J ends, which lost 6 bases and 2 bases, there was a span of 11 bases. The CDR3 reads CASRGGAAYEQYF. The DNA of the CDR3 is TGTGCCAGCAGGGGGGGGGCGGCCTACGAGCAGTACTTC. Looking up the rest from reference TRBV7-8 and TRBJ2-7 gives the full variable domain: GAGVSQSPRYKVAKRGQDVALRCDPISGHVSLFWYQQALGQGPEFLTYFQNEAQLDKSGLPSDRFFAERPEGSVSTLKIQRTQQEDSAVYLCASRGGAAYEQYFGPGTRLTVT.

V is TRBV9 and J is TRBJ2-2, with no clear D. The ends were cut back, 3 bases at V and 1 base at J, with 7 bases in the middle. CDR3 length equals 14 residues. Per the germline V gene, CDR1 is SGDLS and CDR2 is YYNGEE. CDR3 amino acids: CASSGPGNTGELFF. CDR3 DNA: TGTGCCAGCAGCGGCCCCGGGAACACCGGGGAGCTGTTTTTT. Variable domain in full (rest from reference TRBV9 and TRBJ2-2): DSGVTQTPKHLITATGQRVTLRCSPRSGDLSVYWYQQSLDQGLQFLIQYYNGEERAKGNILERFSAQQFPDLHSELNLSSLELGDSALYFCASSGPGNTGELFFGEGSRLTVL.

This clone appeared a single time. This chain connects TRBV18 to TRBJ1-2; 8 positions agree with TRBD1. V gave up 3 bases and J gave up 4 bases; unmatched junction bases: 10. The germline V gene encodes CDR1 KGHSH and CDR2 LQKENI. This CDR3 comprises 16 residues. CDR3 in amino acids: CASSPTTGANIYGYTF. CDR3 DNA sequence: TGTGCCAGCTCACCTACGACAGGGGCGAACATCTATGGCTACACCTTC.

This chain uses TRBV14 with TRBJ2-5; 7 positions agree with TRBD1. Per germline, CDR1 SGHDN and CDR2 FVKESK. J was trimmed by 4 bases and V by 0 bases; bases with no gene match: 11. The CDR3 has 17 residues. The CDR3 region has the DNA TGTGCCAGCAGCCAAGATCAAGTAGGGGGCGCCACAGAGACCCAGTACTTC. Protein: CASSQDQVGGATETQYF.

The rearrangement uses TRBV20-1 and TRBJ1-1; TRBD1 aligns across 7 bases. The J segment lost 7 bases and the V segment lost 5 bases, leaving 4 bases of the junction unmatched. Germline V CDR1 and CDR2: DFQATT, SNEGSKA (reference sequence). CDR3 length: 11 amino acids. CDR3 sequence reads: CSAPRDSEAFF. For the CDR3, the DNA is TGCAGTGCTCCCCGGGACAGTGAAGCTTTCTTT.

The chain is built from TRBV18 and TRBJ1-1; tentative D call: TRBD1 (6 bases). Trimming cost V 2 bases and J 8 bases, with 15 bases left between them. The CDR3 has 14 residues. The V gene's germline CDR1 is KGHSH and CDR2 LQKENI. CDR3 sequence reads: CASSPSSDSAEAFF. CDR3 in DNA: TGTGCCAGCTCACCATCGTCGGACAGCGCAGAAGCTTTCTTT.

The J gene is TRBJ2-3, the V gene TRBV2, with 7 bases aligning to TRBD1. The trim removed 5 bases at V and 2 bases at J, leaving 4 bases unmatched. The CDR3 has 14 amino acids. CDR1 is SNHLY and CDR2 is FYNNEI in the germline V gene. The CDR3 DNA is TGTGCCAGCAGTAAGGACAGGAACACAGATACGCAGTATTTT. Its translation is CASSKDRNTDTQYF. Based on the CDR3 plus reference TRBV2 and TRBJ2-3, the full variable domain is EPEVTQTPSHQVTQMGQEVILRCVPISNHLYFYWYRQILGQKVEFLVSFYNNEISEKSEIFDDQFSVERPDGSNFTLKIRSTKLEDSAMYFCASSKDRNTDTQYFGPGTRLTVL.

This clone was counted between two and nine times. The chain combines TRBV5-8 with TRBJ1-1; 8 bases align to TRBD1. V was clipped by 3 bases and J by 5 bases; unmatched bases: 6. The CDR3 contains 14 residues. Germline-derived CDR1 and CDR2 are SGHTS and YDEGEE. The chain's CDR3 is CASSSRTGRTEAFF. Written as DNA, the CDR3 is TGTGCCAGCAGCTCCAGGACAGGGCGGACTGAAGCTTTCTTT.

The V call is TRBV6-6, the J call TRBJ1-1; no clear D. V gave up 4 bases and J gave up 1 base, with 7 bases separating them. The CDR3 covers 13 residues. CDR1 and CDR2 (germline): MNHNY, SVGAGI (reference sequence). This CDR3 is CASSLSGNTEAFF. CDR3 in DNA: TGTGCCAGCAGTTTAAGCGGGAACACTGAAGCTTTCTTT.

This clone was seen a handful of times. The chain couples TRBV5-1 to TRBJ1-1, with D possibly TRBD1 on 6 matching bases. CDR1 SGHRS and CDR2 YFSETQ come from the germline V gene. The CDR3 consists of 14 residues. Trimming pared 4 bases from V and 1 base from J, leaving 11 bases between. CDR3 loop: CASSEDSSNTEAFF. DNA of the CDR3: TGCGCCAGCAGCGAGGACAGCTCGAACACTGAAGCTTTCTTT. The entire variable domain, with the rest obtained from reference TRBV5-1 and TRBJ1-1, is as follows: KAGVTQTPRYLIKTRGQQVTLSCSPISGHRSVSWYQQTPGQGLQFLFEYFSETQRNKGNFPGRFSGRQFSNSRSEMNVSTLELGDSALYLCASSEDSSNTEAFFGQGTRLTVV.

V usage is TRBV9 and J usage is TRBJ1-6; 7 nucleotides align to TRBD1. The CDR3 is 15 amino acids. Germline CDR1 reads SGDLS; CDR2 reads YYNGEE. With 4 bases clipped from V and 6 bases from J, the junction kept 7 bases outside the gene matches. As DNA, the CDR3 is TGTGCCAGCAGCCTACAGGGGCAAACTAATTCACCCCTCCACTTT. This codes for CASSLQGQTNSPLHF.

This rearrangement joins TRBV6-6 to TRBJ2-2; 8 nucleotides line up with TRBD1. Germline V gene lookup returns CDR1 MNHNY and CDR2 SVGAGI (reference sequence). The CDR3 has 14 residues. Trimming removed 6 bases from V and 5 bases from J; junction bases left unmatched: 5. The CDR3 is CASSPGQGTGELFF. CDR3 coding DNA: TGTGCCAGCAGCCCCGGACAGGGTACCGGGGAGCTGTTTTTT.

The chain joins TRBV5-1 to TRBJ1-3; TRBD1 matches at 7 bases. Germline V gives CDR1 SGHRS, CDR2 YFSETQ. V was clipped by 3 bases and J by 2 bases; unmatched bases: 2. The CDR3 has 14 residues. The CDR3: CASSYGTAGNTIYF. As DNA, the CDR3 is TGCGCCAGCAGCTACGGGACAGCTGGAAACACCATATATTTT.

This clone was picked up a small number of times. The V call is TRBV10-2, the J call TRBJ2-5; unclear D gene. The CDR3 sequence is 14 residues long. The V end was cut by 0 bases, the J end by 2 bases, with 7 bases between. The germline V gene encodes CDR1 WSHSY and CDR2 SAAADI. The CDR3 bases are TGCGCCAGCAGTGAGTCGGGCAGACAAGAGACCCAGTACTTC. Amino acids: CASSESGRQETQYF.

This clone was seen a single time. The chain carries TRBV28 and TRBJ1-2; D is undetermined. The CDR3 is 12 residues long. The germline V and J ends were trimmed by 6 bases and 8 bases, with 13 bases remaining between them. Germline lookup yields CDR1 MDHEN and CDR2 SYDVKM. The CDR3 coding sequence is TGTGCCAGCAGCCCCAGGTCGAAGGGCTACACCTTC. The encoded protein is CASSPRSKGYTF.

V and J are TRBV5-1 and TRBJ2-7; D is unresolved. The CDR3 runs 13 residues. The V and J ends lost 4 bases and 7 bases respectively, with 15 bases between them. The V gene's germline CDR1 is SGHRS and CDR2 YFSETQ. CDR3 in amino acids: CASSRGGNTEQYF. In DNA, the CDR3 is TGCGCCAGCAGCCGCGGCGGAAACACAGAGCAGTACTTC.

The gene calls are TRBV9 and TRBJ1-3, with 7 bases fitting TRBD1. The ends lost 4 bases at V and 3 bases at J; junction bases unmatched: 7. Germline CDR1 reads SGDLS; CDR2 reads YYNGEE. This CDR3 is 15 amino acids long. Here the CDR3 reads CASSPTQGSGNTIYF. CDR3 sequence (DNA): TGTGCCAGCAGCCCGACACAGGGGAGTGGAAACACCATATATTTT.

The chain joins TRBV5-6 to TRBJ2-5; D gene ambiguous. CDR1 SGHDT and CDR2 YYEEEE come from the germline V gene. The CDR3 contains 12 residues. V was shortened by 1 base and J by 5 bases, with 6 bases between the two germline ends. The CDR3 reads CASSLTVETQYF. The CDR3 nucleotides are TGTGCCAGCAGCTTGACGGTGGAGACCCAGTACTTC.

This clone showed up just once. The same CDR3 arises from other DNA sequences in this sample as well. DNA of the CDR3: TGTGCCAGCAGCTTTAGGGAGGGGGAGACCCAGTACTTC. Translation gives CASSFREGETQYF. The chain uses TRBV7-3 and TRBJ2-5; 7 positions agree with TRBD2. The CDR3 totals 13 residues. In germline, CDR1 is SGHTA, CDR2 FQGTGA. V shed 3 bases, J shed 5 bases, and the junction held 3 bases outside the gene matches.

This clone was observed a single time. The chain has TRBV2 and TRBJ2-3; TRBD2 matches at 12 bases. CDR3 length: 17 amino acids. J lost 6 bases, V lost 2 bases, and 9 bases had no gene match. The V gene's germline CDR1 is SNHLY and CDR2 FYNNEI. For the CDR3, the DNA is TGTGCCAGCAGTGAAAACCTAGCGGGGGGGCTGCAGGATACGCAGTATTTT. Translation: CASSENLAGGLQDTQYF.

The CDR3 here is CAISESVPQGHGYTF. CDR3 coding DNA: TGTGCCATCAGTGAGTCGGTCCCCCAGGGGCATGGCTACACCTTC. The chain uses TRBV10-3 and TRBJ1-2; D perhaps matches TRBD1 (6 bases). V lost 0 bases, J lost 6 bases, and 14 bases lay in between. The germline gives CDR1 ENHRY, CDR2 SYGVKD. The CDR3 loop spans 15 amino acids.